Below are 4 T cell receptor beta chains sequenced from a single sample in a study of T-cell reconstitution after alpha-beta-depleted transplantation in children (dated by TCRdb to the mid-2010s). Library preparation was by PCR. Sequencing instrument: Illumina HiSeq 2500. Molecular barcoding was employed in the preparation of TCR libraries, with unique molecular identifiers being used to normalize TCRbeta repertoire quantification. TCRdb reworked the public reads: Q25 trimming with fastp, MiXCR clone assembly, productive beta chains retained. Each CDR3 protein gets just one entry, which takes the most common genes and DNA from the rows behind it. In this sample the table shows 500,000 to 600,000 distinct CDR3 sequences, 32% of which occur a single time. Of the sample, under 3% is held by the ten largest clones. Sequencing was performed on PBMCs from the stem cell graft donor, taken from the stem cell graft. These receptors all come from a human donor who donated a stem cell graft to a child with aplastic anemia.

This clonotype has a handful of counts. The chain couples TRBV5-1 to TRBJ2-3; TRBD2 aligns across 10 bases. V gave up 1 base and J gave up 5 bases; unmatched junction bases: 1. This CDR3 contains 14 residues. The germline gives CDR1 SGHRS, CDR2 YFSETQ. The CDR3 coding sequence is TGCGCCAGCAGCTTGTCTAGCGGGAGAGATACGCAGTATTTT. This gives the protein CASSLSSGRDTQYF.

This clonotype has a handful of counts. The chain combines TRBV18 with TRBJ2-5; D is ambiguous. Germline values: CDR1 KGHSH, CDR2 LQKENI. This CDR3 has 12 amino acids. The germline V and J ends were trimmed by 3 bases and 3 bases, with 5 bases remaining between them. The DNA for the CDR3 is TGTGCCAGCTCACCGGCAGAAGAGACCCAGTACTTC. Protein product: CASSPAEETQYF. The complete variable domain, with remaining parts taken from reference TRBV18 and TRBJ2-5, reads NAGVMQNPRHLVRRRGQEARLRCSPMKGHSHVYWYRQLPEEGLKFMVYLQKENIIDESGMPKERFSAEFPKEGPSILRIQQVVRGDSAAYFCASSPAEETQYFGPGTRLLVL.

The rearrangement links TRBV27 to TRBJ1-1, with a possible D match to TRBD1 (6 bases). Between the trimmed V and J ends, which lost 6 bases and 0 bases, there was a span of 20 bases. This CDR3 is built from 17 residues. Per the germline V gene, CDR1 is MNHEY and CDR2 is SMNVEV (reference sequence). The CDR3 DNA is TGTGCCAGCAGCTTTAGAGGACAGAGCTTTATGAACACTGAAGCTTTCTTT. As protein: CASSFRGQSFMNTEAFF.

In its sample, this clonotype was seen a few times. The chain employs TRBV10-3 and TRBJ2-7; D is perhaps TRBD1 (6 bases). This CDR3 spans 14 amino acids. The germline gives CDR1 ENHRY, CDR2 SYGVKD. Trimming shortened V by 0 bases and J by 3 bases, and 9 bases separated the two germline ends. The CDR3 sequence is CAISESQGSYEQYF. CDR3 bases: TGTGCCATCAGTGAGTCACAGGGCAGCTACGAGCAGTACTTC.